This TCR beta chain was identified in a study of identical twins listed by TCRdb under 2016. With regard to the full study: The study deep-sequenced TCR alpha and beta repertoires from monozygotic twins, unrelated adults of various ages and cord blood to test whether fetal clonotypes persist. To rule out contamination, replicate twin experiments were performed at different times with different library preparation protocols. Results the study describes overall, beyond this receptor: The excess sharing between twins in beta out-of-frame sequences was weaker because fewer shared sequences reduced the signal-to-noise ratio. Fewer insertions were carried by abundant cord blood beta clonotypes; a weaker similar trend was observed in young adult naive repertoires, while no such trend was observed in memory repertoires. Conclusions relied on cross-sectional statistical analysis, since the same donors could not be followed over many years. Zero-insertion analyses could be partly confounded by invariant T cells such as MAIT and iNKT, though diverse VJ usage argued against such confounding for most clonotypes. Out-of-frame TCR alpha sharing in monozygotic twins was systematically underestimated by recombination models, whereas sharing between unrelated individuals was in agreement with the recombination models. Out-of-frame TCR alpha sequences shared between twins showed an excess of low generation-probability sequences compared with coincidental sharing between unrelated individuals.

Every donor in the study was a healthy Caucasian. Three pairs of female monozygotic twins, all aged about 18 to 30 years, made up the twin cohort. Miltenyi CD45RO+ enrichment and human naive T-cell isolation kits were used to isolate memory (CD45RO+) and naive T cells from PBMC. This clonotype has a single count. Its antigen remains unidentified. The record has no base qualities; no much larger clone is one base away. A single read offers scant evidence. Preparation of the library involved 5' RACE. Instrument used: Illumina HiSeq 2000. Template switching introduced a universal primer binding site; the final cDNA contained a unique molecular identifier, enabling accurate counting of TCR cDNA molecules. Specific primers in the conserved constant-segment region were used to synthesize first-strand cDNA for TCR alpha and beta chains. To control for contamination, each cDNA library was double barcoded with a SMART-Mk sample barcode plus Illumina barcodes. TruSeq adapter sequences and Illumina sample barcodes were added in two successive PCR steps. The TCR alpha and beta cDNA libraries were sequenced on the Illumina HiSeq platform using custom primers. Under the source paper's analysis protocol: Raw reads were processed with MiGEC to extract unique molecular identifiers, and MiXCR was used to determine CDR3 positions. For each individual, recombination models were inferred using an EM algorithm with the repgenHMM and IGoR tools. The analysis of shared clonotypes was done with the tcR package in R, with sharing normalized by the product of cloneset sizes. To study raw recombination without the effects of thymic and clonal selection, out-of-frame nonproductive sequences were analyzed. Using fastp at Q25 and MiXCR, TCRdb reprocessed the public reads and kept productive beta chains. Rows merge per CDR3 protein into single entries with the most common DNA and genes. These V and J calls derive from TCRdb rather than the authors' analysis. Here the sample has some 200,000 distinct CDR3 sequences; about 7.5% occur a single time. The ten largest account for 1.5% to 2.5% of the sample.

The CDR3, cysteine through phenylalanine, is 14 amino acids long. The entry retains the CDR3 DNA only, 42 bases that are in frame from base 1. CDR1 and CDR2 are drawn from the germline V gene (reference sequence): LNHDA, SQIVND. The germline ends are 14 bases apart after V is trimmed by 6 bases and J by 2 bases. These records were also assigned to another study, of yellow fever vaccine responses in identical twins. The other study reports the following: The authors reported that the T cell response to vaccination in identical twins appeared partly convergent and partly personalized. In the study, vaccine-responding T cell clones were precisely tracked in identical twins.

This receptor was obtained from a woman younger than 35 in good health. The sequencing sample was made of memory (CD45RO+) T cells sorted from blood. In light of the paper, this sample's cell subset or site label describes: CD45RO+ enriched T cells. The V and J segments used are TRBV19 and TRBJ2-7; the D gene cannot be resolved reliably. The DNA is as follows: TGTGCCAGTAGAACCCTTGACAAGCCCTACGAGCAGTACTTC. This codes for CASRTLDKPYEQYF.